This passage covers 14 T cell receptor beta chains from one sample sequenced in a study of vaccination and CD4 T cells after COVID-19. The Oncomine TCR Beta short-read assay was applied to DNA of cultured CD4+ T cells. TCRdb independently ran MiXCR on the PCR reads; one entry per CDR3 protein. The sample records 18,000 or so distinct CDR3 sequences, approximately 56% being singletons. The time point is: late sampling 161 to 241 days after vaccination in three convalescent patients. Treatment: approximately 9-day PBMC culture with coronavirus spike peptide pools or control peptides (ViraFEST assay). Their antigens remain unidentified. The material was CD4+ T cells from blood, cultured in vitro, obtained about 7 months after SARS-CoV-2 vaccination. Every receptor here comes from a human donor who had recovered from COVID-19.

This chain's CDR3 is CASSSRTEAFF. The CDR3 nucleotides are TGTGCCAGCAGCTCAAGGACAGAAGCTTTCTTT. The chain recombines TRBV7-9 with TRBJ1-1, with D tentatively TRBD1 (5 bases). The V gene lost 4 bases and the J gene lost 8 bases, with 8 bases spanning the gap. The germline CDR1 and CDR2 sequences are SEHNR and FQNEAQ (reference sequence). CDR3 size: 11 residues.

The J gene is TRBJ2-5, the V gene TRBV20-1; possibly TRBD2 for D (6 bases). Germline lookup yields CDR1 DFQATT and CDR2 SNEGSKA (reference sequence). CDR3 length equals 15 residues. The V and J ends lost 6 bases and 3 bases respectively, with 20 bases between them. The CDR3 here is CSARKPGLLEETQYF. In DNA, the CDR3 is TGCAGTGCCCGGAAACCGGGACTCCTAGAAGAGACCCAGTACTTC.

The rearrangement joins TRBV5-1 to TRBJ2-5, with D tentatively TRBD1 (6 bases). Germline V gene sequence: CDR1 SGHRS, CDR2 YFSETQ. Trimming left V 4 bases short and J 1 base short, with 11 bases between. This CDR3 region has 14 residues. The CDR3 spells CASSPRQVQETQYF. The CDR3 coding sequence is TGCGCCAGCAGCCCCCGACAGGTCCAAGAGACCCAGTACTTC.

This clonotype came up a few times. The chain carries TRBV2 and TRBJ1-2; D is perhaps TRBD1 (5 bases). V was clipped by 5 bases and J by 2 bases, with 15 bases between them. In germline, CDR1 is SNHLY, CDR2 FYNNEI. The CDR3 runs to 15 residues. The CDR3 is CASSSWTPNNYGYTF. In DNA, the CDR3 is TGTGCCAGCAGTTCCTGGACACCGAACAACTATGGCTACACCTTC.

This chain joins TRBV6-1 and TRBJ2-1; D not resolved. The CDR3 spans 13 residues. The V gene lost 9 bases and the J gene lost 6 bases, with 15 bases spanning the gap. Germline values: CDR1 MNHNS, CDR2 SASEGT. Here the CDR3 DNA reads TGTGCCAGTGGTCGTCGGGCCCTCAATGAGCAGTTCTTC. Encoded protein: CASGRRALNEQFF.

V is TRBV20-1 and J is TRBJ1-5; D unresolved. V dropped 3 bases and J dropped 0 bases, with 12 bases sitting between them. CDR1 is DFQATT and CDR2 is SNEGSKA in the germline V gene (reference sequence). This CDR3 has 15 residues. This chain's CDR3 is CSASDPTDSNQPQHF. Written as DNA, the CDR3 is TGCAGTGCTAGCGATCCAACTGATAGCAATCAGCCCCAGCATTTT.

This clonotype appeared a single time. A junction end diverges from the germline sequence, so it may reflect a read error. The chain is built from TRBV19 and TRBJ2-3, with 8 bases matching TRBD2. The CDR3 runs 17 residues. The germline gives CDR1 LNHDA, CDR2 SQIVND (reference sequence). This CDR3 reads CASSKPGGRETTDTQYF. The DNA of the CDR3 is TGTGCCAGTAGCAAACCGGGGGGGCGGGAGACCACAGACACGCAGTATTTT. Full variable domain (outside the CDR3, taken from reference TRBV19 and TRBJ2-3): DGGITQSPKYLFRKEGQNVTLSCEQNLNHDAMYWYRQDPGQGLRLIYYSQIVNDFQKGDIAEGYSVSREKKESFPLTVTSAQKNPTAFYLCASSKPGGRETTDTQYFGPGTRLTVL.

This clonotype was detected only a few times. The V gene is TRBV20-1, the J gene TRBJ1-6; D gene uncertain. Germline-derived CDR1 and CDR2 are DFQATT and SNEGSKA (reference sequence). With 3 bases removed from V and 7 bases from J, the gap between germline ends came to 10 bases. The CDR3 covers 13 residues. This chain's CDR3 is CSASGFLNSPLHF. In nucleotides, the CDR3 is TGCAGTGCTAGCGGCTTCCTGAATTCACCCCTCCACTTT.

This clonotype has only one observation. This chain links TRBV6-2 or TRBV6-3 with TRBJ2-1, with D tentatively TRBD1 (6 bases). The V gene lost 10 bases and the J gene lost 8 bases, with 15 bases spanning the gap. Germline CDR1 and CDR2: MNHEY and SVGEGT. This CDR3 contains 12 residues. Written as DNA, the CDR3 is TGTGCCACCACTTTGCAGGGGTATGAGCAGTTCTTC. Protein product: CATTLQGYEQFF.

The chain recombines TRBV19 with TRBJ2-3, with TRBD2 matching 8 bases. Germline V gene data show CDR1 as LNHDA and CDR2 as SQIVND (reference sequence). The CDR3 has 15 residues. V trimming: 1 base; J trimming: 4 bases; junction bases outside the gene matches: 4. The CDR3 nucleotides are TGTGCCAGTAGTATAGGCTTCGGGGGGGCAGATACGCAGTATTTT. As protein: CASSIGFGGADTQYF.

This clonotype showed up just once. The chain couples TRBV7-9 to TRBJ2-6; TRBD1 matches at 10 bases. In germline, CDR1 is SEHNR, CDR2 FQNEAQ (reference sequence). CDR3 size: 16 residues. The V gene end was trimmed by 5 bases and the J gene end by 1 base; junction bases not matched to a gene: 2. CDR3 residues: CASSPDRGSGANVLTF. Here the CDR3 DNA reads TGTGCCAGCAGCCCGGACAGGGGGTCTGGGGCCAACGTCCTGACTTTC.

V gene TRBV2 combines with J gene TRBJ2-2; no clear D. The CDR3 consists of 15 residues. V dropped 6 bases and J dropped 7 bases, with 18 bases sitting between them. CDR1 is SNHLY and CDR2 is FYNNEI in the germline V gene. The CDR3 protein is CASRKGDQGNGELFF. DNA of the CDR3: TGTGCCAGCAGGAAGGGCGATCAAGGAAACGGGGAGCTGTTTTTT.

This clonotype was observed a handful of times. The J gene is TRBJ1-2, the V gene TRBV6-1; D gene uncertain. This CDR3 contains 13 residues. Trimming stripped 7 bases from V and 1 base from J, with 10 bases between. Per the germline V gene, CDR1 is MNHNS and CDR2 is SASEGT. The CDR3 is CASNRDLNYGYTF. CDR3 bases: TGTGCCAGCAATCGAGACCTTAACTATGGCTACACCTTC.

The chain employs TRBV5-1 and TRBJ1-2, with TRBD1 matching over 7 bases. Germline values: CDR1 SGHRS, CDR2 YFSETQ. The CDR3 has 15 amino acids. Trimming at V came to 7 bases and at J to 8 bases, leaving 17 bases not matched to a gene. This CDR3 is CASSNGDSSDRGYTF. As DNA, the CDR3 is TGCGCCAGCTCTAATGGGGACAGTTCTGATAGGGGCTACACCTTC. Full variable domain (missing parts from reference TRBV5-1 and TRBJ1-2): KAGVTQTPRYLIKTRGQQVTLSCSPISGHRSVSWYQQTPGQGLQFLFEYFSETQRNKGNFPGRFSGRQFSNSRSEMNVSTLELGDSALYLCASSNGDSSDRGYTFGSGTRLTVV.